This T cell receptor (beta chain) was retrieved from a study of beta chain features in type 1 diabetes. Overall study results and limits: Shortening that was moderate but significant affected the TCRB CDR3s of Type 1 diabetes patients in all four CD4+ subsets.

Every bit of the isolated RNA underwent reverse transcription, so sequencing read expressed TCRB transcripts. Profiling relied on immunoSEQ multiplex PCR, and the TCRdb table lists in-frame clones only, not all of them. Among some 370,000 clones listed, roughly a tenth were seen once. This clone appeared many times. Its antigen remains unidentified. V was pared by 6 bases and J by 2 bases, with 7 bases of the junction left unmatched. Germline V gene lookup returns CDR1 LNHDA and CDR2 SQIVND (reference sequence). CDR3 length: 16 amino acids. The chain carries TRBV19 and TRBJ2-6, with 7 bases identical to TRBD1. The sequencing sample was made of central memory CD4+ T cells from blood. This clonotype was obtained from a man aged 25 to 45 with type 1 diabetes. The CDR3 loop is CASRPGTAPGANVLTF. Here the CDR3 DNA reads TGTGCCAGTAGACCCGGGACAGCGCCTGGGGCCAACGTCCTGACTTTC. The full variable domain, in which reference TRBV19 and TRBJ2-6 provide the parts outside the CDR3, is DGGITQSPKYLFRKEGQNVTLSCEQNLNHDAMYWYRQDPGQGLRLIYYSQIVNDFQKGDIAEGYSVSREKKESFPLTVTSAQKNPTAFYLCASRPGTAPGANVLTFGAGSRLTVL.